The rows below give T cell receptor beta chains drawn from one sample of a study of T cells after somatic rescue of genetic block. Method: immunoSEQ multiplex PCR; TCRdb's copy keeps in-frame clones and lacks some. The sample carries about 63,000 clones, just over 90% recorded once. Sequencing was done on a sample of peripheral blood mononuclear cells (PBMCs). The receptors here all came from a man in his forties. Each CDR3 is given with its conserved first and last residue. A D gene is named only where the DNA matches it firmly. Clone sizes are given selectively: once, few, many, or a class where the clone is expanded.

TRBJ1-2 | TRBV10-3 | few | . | CAVLESQRNGYTF | TGTGCCGTCCTGGAATCCCAACGCAATGGCTACACCTTC
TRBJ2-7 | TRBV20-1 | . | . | CSASRDYEQYF | TGCAGTGCTAGTCGGGACTACGAGCAGTACTTC
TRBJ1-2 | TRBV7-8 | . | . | CASSPVSGIGAYGYTF | TGTGCCAGCAGCCCCGTCTCGGGGATCGGAGCCTATGGCTACACCTTC
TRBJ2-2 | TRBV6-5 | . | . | CASSYSGQLGTGELFF | TGTGCCAGCAGTTATTCTGGACAGCTGGGCACCGGGGAGCTGTTTTTT
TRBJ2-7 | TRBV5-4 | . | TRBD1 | CASSLGQGTFEQYF | TGTGCCAGCAGCTTGGGACAGGGGACTTTCGAGCAGTACTTC
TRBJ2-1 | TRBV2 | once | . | CASSAWATYNEQFF | TGTGCCAGCAGTGCGTGGGCCACTTACAATGAGCAGTTCTTC
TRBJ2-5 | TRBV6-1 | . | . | CASSGQGRETQYF | TGTGCCAGCAGTGGGCAGGGGCGAGAGACCCAGTACTTC
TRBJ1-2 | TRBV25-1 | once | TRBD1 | CASSGDRAGFFYGYTF | TGTGCCAGCAGTGGGGACAGGGCAGGTTTTTTCTATGGCTACACCTTC
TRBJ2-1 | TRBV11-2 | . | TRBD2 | CASSLDPSGDYEQFF | TGTGCCAGCAGCTTAGATCCCAGCGGGGACTATGAGCAGTTCTTC
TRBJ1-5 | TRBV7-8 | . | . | CASSLRGRQPQHF | TGTGCCAGCAGCTTAAGGGGGAGACAGCCCCAGCATTTT
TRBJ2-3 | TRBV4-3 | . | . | CGSSQEGAAITDTQYF | TGCGGCAGCAGCCAAGAGGGAGCGGCCATCACAGATACGCAGTATTTT
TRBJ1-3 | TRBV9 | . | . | CASSVGGYSGNTIYF | TGTGCCAGCAGCGTAGGCGGTTACTCTGGAAACACCATATATTTT
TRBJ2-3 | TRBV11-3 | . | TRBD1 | CASSWDRSTDTQYF | TGTGCCAGCAGCTGGGACAGAAGCACAGATACGCAGTATTTT
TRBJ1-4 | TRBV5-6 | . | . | CASSRVGATTNEKLFF | TGTGCCAGCAGCAGAGTCGGAGCTACAACTAATGAAAAACTGTTTTTT
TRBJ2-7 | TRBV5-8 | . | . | CASSARRGEHSYEQYF | TGTGCCAGCAGCGCTCGGAGGGGGGAGCACTCCTACGAGCAGTACTTC
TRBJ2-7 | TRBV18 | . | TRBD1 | CASFLAGTGDDEQYF | TGTGCCAGCTTTTTGGCCGGGACAGGGGATGACGAGCAGTACTTC
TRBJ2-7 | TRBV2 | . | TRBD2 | CASSAGTSGTYEQYF | TGTGCCAGCAGCGCCGGGACTAGCGGGACCTACGAGCAGTACTTC
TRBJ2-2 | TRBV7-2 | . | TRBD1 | CASSPSPGQVNTGELFF | TGTGCCAGCAGCCCTTCTCCGGGACAGGTGAACACCGGGGAGCTGTTTTTT
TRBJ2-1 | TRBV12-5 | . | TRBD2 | CASGLVVAGGLLQSYNEQFF | TGTGCTAGTGGTTTGGTAGTAGCGGGGGGGCTACTACAGTCCTACAATGAGCAGTTCTTC
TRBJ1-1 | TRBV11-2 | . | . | CASSLDIRGPNTEAFF | TGTGCCAGCAGCTTAGACATCAGGGGCCCCAACACTGAAGCTTTCTTT
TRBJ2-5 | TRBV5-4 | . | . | CASSGRVDIRETQYF | TGTGCCAGCAGCGGCAGGGTCGACATCCGAGAGACCCAGTACTTC
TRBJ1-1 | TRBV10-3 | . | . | CASGDKNTEAFF | TGTGCCTCCGGAGATAAGAACACTGAAGCTTTCTTT
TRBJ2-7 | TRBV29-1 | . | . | CSVGGLTNSYEQYF | TGCAGCGTTGGAGGCCTAACCAACTCCTACGAGCAGTACTTC
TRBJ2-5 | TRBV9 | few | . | CARTPSISVEVQETQYF | TGTGCCAGAACACCATCGATCTCTGTGGAGGTTCAGGAGACCCAGTACTTC
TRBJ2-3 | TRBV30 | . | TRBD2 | CAWSLAGTDTQYF | TGTGCCTGGAGTTTAGCGGGGACAGATACGCAGTATTTT
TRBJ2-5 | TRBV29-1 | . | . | CSVGDAEQYF | TGCAGCGTTGGAGACGCTGAACAGTACTTC
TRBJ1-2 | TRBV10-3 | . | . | CAISEGQGSGGDGYTF | TGTGCCATCAGTGAGGGGCAGGGGTCGGGGGGAGATGGCTACACCTTC
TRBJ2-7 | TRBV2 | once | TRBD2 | CASSEATSFTYEQYF | TGTGCCAGCAGTGAAGCGACTAGCTTCACCTACGAGCAGTACTTC
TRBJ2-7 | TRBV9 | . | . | CASSVRVGAYEQYF | TGTGCCAGCAGCGTAAGGGTTGGGGCTTACGAGCAGTACTTC
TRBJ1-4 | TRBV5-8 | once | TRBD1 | CASSLGTGVVNEKLFF | TGTGCCAGCAGCTTGGGCACAGGGGTGGTTAATGAAAAACTGTTTTTT
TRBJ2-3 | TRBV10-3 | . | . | CAISDPLTRDSVADTQYF | TGTGCCATCAGTGATCCTCTTACGCGGGACTCGGTAGCAGATACGCAGTATTTT
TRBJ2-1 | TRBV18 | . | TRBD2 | CASSPGAGGFYNEQFF | TGTGCCAGCTCACCAGGGGCGGGAGGGTTCTACAATGAGCAGTTCTTC
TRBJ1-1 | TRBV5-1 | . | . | CASSFGHQNTEAFF | TGCGCCAGCAGCTTTGGCCACCAGAACACTGAAGCTTTCTTT
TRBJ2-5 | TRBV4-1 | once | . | CASSQTGPSQETQYF | TGCGCCAGCAGCCAGACCGGACCCTCTCAAGAGACCCAGTACTTC
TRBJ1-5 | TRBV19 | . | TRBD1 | CASTTLGQGYNQPQHF | TGTGCCAGTACCACATTGGGACAGGGCTACAATCAGCCCCAGCATTTT
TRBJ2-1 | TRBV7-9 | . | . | CASSLFANGGNEQFF | TGTGCCAGCAGCTTATTTGCTAACGGGGGTAATGAGCAGTTCTTC
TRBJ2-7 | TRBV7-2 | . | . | CASSLGSVVASYEQYF | TGTGCCAGCAGCTTAGGATCCGTCGTAGCCTCATACGAGCAGTACTTC
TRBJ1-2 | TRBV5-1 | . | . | CASSLGTADYGYTF | TGCGCCAGCAGCTTGGGAACAGCCGACTATGGCTACACCTTC
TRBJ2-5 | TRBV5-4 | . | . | CASSFQETQYF | TGTGCCAGCAGCTTCCAAGAGACCCAGTACTTC
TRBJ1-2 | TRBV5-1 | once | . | CASSLEASTYGYTF | TGCGCCAGCAGCTTGGAAGCCAGCACCTATGGCTACACCTTC
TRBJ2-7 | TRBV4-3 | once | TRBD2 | CASSRSSGGYEQYF | TGCGCCAGCAGCCGTTCTAGCGGCGGGTACGAGCAGTACTTC
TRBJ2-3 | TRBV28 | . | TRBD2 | CASSPNFGLADTDTQYF | TGTGCCAGCAGCCCAAATTTCGGACTAGCGGACACAGATACGCAGTATTTT